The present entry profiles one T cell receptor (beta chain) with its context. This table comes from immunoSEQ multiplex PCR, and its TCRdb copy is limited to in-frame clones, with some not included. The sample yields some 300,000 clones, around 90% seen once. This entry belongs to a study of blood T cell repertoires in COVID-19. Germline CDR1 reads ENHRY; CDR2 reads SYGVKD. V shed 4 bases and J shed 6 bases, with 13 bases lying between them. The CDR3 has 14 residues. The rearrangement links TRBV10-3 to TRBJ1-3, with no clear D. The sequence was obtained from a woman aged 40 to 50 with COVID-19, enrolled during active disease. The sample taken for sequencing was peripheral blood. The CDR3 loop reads CAISGTLSINTIYF. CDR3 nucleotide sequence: TGTGCCATCAGTGGGACTCTGAGCATAAACACCATATATTTT.